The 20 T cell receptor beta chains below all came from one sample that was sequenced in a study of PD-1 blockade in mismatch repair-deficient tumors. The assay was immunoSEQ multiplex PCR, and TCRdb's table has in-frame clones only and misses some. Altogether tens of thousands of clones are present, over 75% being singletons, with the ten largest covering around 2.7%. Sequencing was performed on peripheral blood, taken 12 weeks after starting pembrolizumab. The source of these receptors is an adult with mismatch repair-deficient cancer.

CDR3 residues: CASSPGNGGTEAFF. CDR3 sequence (DNA): TGTGCCAGTAGTCCAGGGAACGGCGGCACTGAAGCTTTCTTT. The chain has TRBV19 and TRBJ1-1; D perhaps matches TRBD1 (5 bases). The V gene lost 5 bases and the J gene lost 4 bases, with 14 bases spanning the gap. This CDR3 contains 14 residues. Per germline, CDR1 LNHDA and CDR2 SQIVND (reference sequence).

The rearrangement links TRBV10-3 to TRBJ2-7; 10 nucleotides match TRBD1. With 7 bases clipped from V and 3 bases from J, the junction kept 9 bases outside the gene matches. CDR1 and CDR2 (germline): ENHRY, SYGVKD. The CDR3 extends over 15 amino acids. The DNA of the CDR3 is TGTGCCATCATGAAGGACAGGGGGGAATTCTACGAGCAGTACTTC. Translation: CAIMKDRGEFYEQYF.

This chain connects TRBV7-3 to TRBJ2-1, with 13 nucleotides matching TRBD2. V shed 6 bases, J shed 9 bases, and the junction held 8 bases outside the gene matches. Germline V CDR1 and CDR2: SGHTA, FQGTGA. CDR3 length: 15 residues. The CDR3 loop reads CASSPGTSGISEQFF. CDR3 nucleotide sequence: TGTGCCAGCAGTCCCGGGACTAGCGGGATTAGTGAGCAGTTCTTC.

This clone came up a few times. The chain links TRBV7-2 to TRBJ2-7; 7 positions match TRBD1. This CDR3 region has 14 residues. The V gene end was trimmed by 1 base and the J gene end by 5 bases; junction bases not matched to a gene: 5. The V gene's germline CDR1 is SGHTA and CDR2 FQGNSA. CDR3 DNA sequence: TGTGCCAGCAGCTTAGAACAGGGGCCCCACGAGCAGTACTTC. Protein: CASSLEQGPHEQYF.

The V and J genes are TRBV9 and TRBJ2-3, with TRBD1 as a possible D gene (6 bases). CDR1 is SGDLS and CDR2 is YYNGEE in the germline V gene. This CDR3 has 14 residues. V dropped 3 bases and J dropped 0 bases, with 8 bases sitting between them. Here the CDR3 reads CASSGDTSTDTQYF. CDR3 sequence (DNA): TGTGCCAGCAGCGGGGACACTAGCACAGATACGCAGTATTTT.

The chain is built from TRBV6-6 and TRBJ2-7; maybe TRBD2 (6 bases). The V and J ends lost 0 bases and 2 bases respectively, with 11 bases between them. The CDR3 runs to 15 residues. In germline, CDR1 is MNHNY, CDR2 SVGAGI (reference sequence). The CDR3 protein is CASSYSRTTAYEQYF. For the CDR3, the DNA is TGTGCCAGCAGTTACTCGCGGACTACGGCCTACGAGCAGTACTTC.

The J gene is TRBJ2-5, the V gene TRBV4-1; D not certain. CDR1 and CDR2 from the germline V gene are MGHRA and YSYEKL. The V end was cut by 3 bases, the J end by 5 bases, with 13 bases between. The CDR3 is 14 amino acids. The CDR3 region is CASSQVLIAETQYF. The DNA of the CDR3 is TGCGCCAGCAGCCAGGTCCTTATAGCCGAGACCCAGTACTTC.

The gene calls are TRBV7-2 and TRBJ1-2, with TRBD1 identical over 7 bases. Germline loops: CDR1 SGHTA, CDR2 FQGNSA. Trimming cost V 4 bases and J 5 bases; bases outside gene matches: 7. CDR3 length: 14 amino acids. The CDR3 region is CASSWTGYYYGYTF. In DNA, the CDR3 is TGTGCCAGCAGCTGGACAGGTTACTATTATGGCTACACCTTC.

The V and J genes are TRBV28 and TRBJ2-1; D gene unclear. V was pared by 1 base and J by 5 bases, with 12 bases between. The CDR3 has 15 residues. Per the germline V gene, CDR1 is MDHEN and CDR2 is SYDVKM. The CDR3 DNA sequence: TGTGCCAGCAGTTTATACGGCCCAGCTGACAATGAGCAGTTCTTC. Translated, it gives CASSLYGPADNEQFF.

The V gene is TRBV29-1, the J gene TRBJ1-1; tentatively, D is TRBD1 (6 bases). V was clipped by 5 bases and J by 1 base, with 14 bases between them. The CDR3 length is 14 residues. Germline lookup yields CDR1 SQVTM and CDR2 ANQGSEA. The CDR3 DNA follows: TGCAGCGTTCAAGTAACAGGGAAGAACACTGAAGCTTTCTTT. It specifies CSVQVTGKNTEAFF.

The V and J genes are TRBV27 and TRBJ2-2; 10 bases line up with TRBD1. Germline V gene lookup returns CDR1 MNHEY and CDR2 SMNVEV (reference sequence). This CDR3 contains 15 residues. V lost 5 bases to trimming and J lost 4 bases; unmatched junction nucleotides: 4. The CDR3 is CASSKRQGATGELFF. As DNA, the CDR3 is TGTGCCAGCAGTAAACGACAGGGGGCCACCGGGGAGCTGTTTTTT.

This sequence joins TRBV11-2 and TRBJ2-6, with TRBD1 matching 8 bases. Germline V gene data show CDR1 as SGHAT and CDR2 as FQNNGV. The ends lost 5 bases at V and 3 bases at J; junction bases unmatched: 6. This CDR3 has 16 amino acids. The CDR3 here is CASSLTGGGGANVLTF. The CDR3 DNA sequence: TGTGCCAGCAGCCTTACAGGGGGAGGTGGGGCCAACGTCCTGACTTTC.

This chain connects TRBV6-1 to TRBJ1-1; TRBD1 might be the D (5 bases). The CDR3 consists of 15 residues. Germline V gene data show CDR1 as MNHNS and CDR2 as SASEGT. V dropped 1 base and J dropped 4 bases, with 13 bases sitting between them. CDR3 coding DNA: TGTGCCAGCAGTGAAGTTTGGGGGTGGGCCACTGAAGCTTTCTTT. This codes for CASSEVWGWATEAFF.

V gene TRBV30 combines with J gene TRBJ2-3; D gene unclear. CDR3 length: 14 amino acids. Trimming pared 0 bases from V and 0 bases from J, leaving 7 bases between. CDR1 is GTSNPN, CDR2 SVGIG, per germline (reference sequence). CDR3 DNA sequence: TGTGCCTGGAGTGTAGAATCAAGCACAGATACGCAGTATTTT. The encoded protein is CAWSVESSTDTQYF.

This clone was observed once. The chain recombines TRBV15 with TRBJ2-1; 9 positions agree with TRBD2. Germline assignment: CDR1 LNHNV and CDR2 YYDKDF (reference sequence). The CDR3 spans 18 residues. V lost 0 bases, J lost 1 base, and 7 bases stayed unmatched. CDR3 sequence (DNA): TGTGCCACCAGCAGAGAAGGGACTAGCCATTCTTCCTACAATGAGCAGTTCTTC. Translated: CATSREGTSHSSYNEQFF.

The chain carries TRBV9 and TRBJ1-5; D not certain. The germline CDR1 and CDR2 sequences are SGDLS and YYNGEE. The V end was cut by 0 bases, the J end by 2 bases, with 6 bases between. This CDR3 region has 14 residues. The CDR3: CASSVGEGNQPQHF. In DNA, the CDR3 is TGTGCCAGCAGCGTAGGGGAAGGCAATCAGCCCCAGCATTTT.

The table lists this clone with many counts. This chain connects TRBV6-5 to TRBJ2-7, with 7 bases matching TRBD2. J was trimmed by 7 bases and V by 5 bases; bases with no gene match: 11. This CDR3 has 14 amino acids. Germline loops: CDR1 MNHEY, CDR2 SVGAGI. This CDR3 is CASSRTSTSAEQYF. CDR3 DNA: TGTGCCAGCAGTAGAACCTCAACTAGCGCTGAGCAGTACTTC.

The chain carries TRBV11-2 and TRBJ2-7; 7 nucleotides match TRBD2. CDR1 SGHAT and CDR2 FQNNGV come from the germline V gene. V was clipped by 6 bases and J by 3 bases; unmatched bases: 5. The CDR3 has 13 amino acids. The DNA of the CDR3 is TGTGCCAGCAGGGCGGGAGCGGGCTACGAGCAGTACTTC. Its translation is CASRAGAGYEQYF.

The CDR3 coding sequence is TGCGCCAGCAGCCAAGGACAGGAGAACACTGAAGCTTTCTTT. Its translation: CASSQGQENTEAFF. J is TRBJ1-1 and V is TRBV4-1; a weak D match, TRBD1 (6 bases). Germline assignment: CDR1 MGHRA and CDR2 YSYEKL. V was cut by 1 base and J by 1 base, with 7 bases left in between. The CDR3 has 14 amino acids.

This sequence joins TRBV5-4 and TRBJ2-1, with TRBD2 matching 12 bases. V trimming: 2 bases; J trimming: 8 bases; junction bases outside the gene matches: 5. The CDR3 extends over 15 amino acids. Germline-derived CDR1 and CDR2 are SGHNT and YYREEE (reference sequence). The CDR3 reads CASSFGLAGGDEQFF. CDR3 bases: TGTGCCAGCAGCTTCGGGCTAGCGGGAGGGGATGAGCAGTTCTTC.